The source of this T cell receptor (beta chain) is a study of response to subunit inactivated influenza vaccine. TCRdb analysed the RT-PCR reads with MiXCR anew, one entry per CDR3 protein. The table has approximately 680,000 distinct CDR3 sequences, approximately 14% seen once. The germline V gene has CDR1 DFQATT and CDR2 SNEGSKA (reference sequence). Germline trimming cut 6 bases from V and 0 bases from J; bases unmatched to any gene: 11. CDR3 length equals 17 residues. The sequence came from a man aged 50 or older who received an inactivated influenza vaccine. Sequences were derived from PBMCs from blood, sampled approximately 12 days after vaccination. The rearrangement joins TRBV20-1 to TRBJ2-3, with 11 bases aligning to TRBD2. The CDR3 DNA follows: TGCAGTGCGGACCCGGGACTAGCGGTCCCTAGCACAGATACGCAGTATTTT. It yields the protein CSADPGLAVPSTDTQYF.